Listed below are T cell receptor beta chains from one sample, sequenced in a study of cytomegalovirus exposure and HLA in healthy donors. The data were produced by immunoSEQ multiplex PCR, yet TCRdb's version contains in-frame clones alone and is incomplete. The sample has fewer than 60,000 clones; about 72% are singletons. The source material was PBMCs. The receptor set was obtained from a woman in her 40s in good health and CMV-seropositive. Each CDR3 is given with its conserved first and last residue. A D gene is named only where the DNA matches it firmly. The size entry is marked missing in some rows and otherwise reads once, few, many or a size class.

d_call clone_size j_call v_call cdr3_aa cdr3_nt
. few TRBJ2-7 TRBV7-9 CASSFDKQKPAYEQYF TGTGCCAGCAGTTTTGACAAGCAGAAGCCGGCATACGAGCAGTACTTC
. . TRBJ2-1 TRBV10-3 CAISRGNEQFF TGTGCCATCTCTCGGGGCAATGAGCAGTTCTTC
TRBD1 . TRBJ2-3 TRBV27 CASSLRGPGQEITDTQYF TGTGCCAGCAGTTTAAGGGGCCCGGGACAGGAGATCACAGATACGCAGTATTTT
TRBD1 . TRBJ1-3 TRBV30 CAQNRGGNTIYF TGTGCCCAGAACAGGGGAGGAAACACCATATATTTT
TRBD2 few TRBJ2-1 TRBV7-2 CASSFRTSVYNEQFF TGTGCCAGCAGCTTCCGGACTAGCGTGTACAATGAGCAGTTCTTC
TRBD2 few TRBJ2-1 TRBV7-9 CSSTFSGLAGRNEQFF TGTTCCAGCACCTTTTCGGGACTAGCGGGCCGAAATGAGCAGTTCTTC
. once TRBJ1-2 TRBV5-5 CASRDEEVPGPLRSGYTF TGTGCCAGCAGAGACGAGGAAGTCCCTGGTCCTCTACGGTCTGGCTACACCTTC
. once TRBJ2-3 TRBV14 CASSPQARGLEYTQYF TGTGCCAGCAGCCCTCAAGCACGGGGTCTAGAATATACGCAGTATTTT
TRBD2 . TRBJ2-1 TRBV6-4 CASSDTSGGSNEQFF TGTGCCAGCAGTGATACTAGCGGGGGCTCCAATGAGCAGTTCTTC
TRBD2 . TRBJ2-3 TRBV30 CAWSVLAGGLRPADTQYF TGTGCCTGGAGTGTACTAGCGGGGGGGCTCCGCCCGGCAGATACGCAGTATTTT
TRBD1 . TRBJ2-7 TRBV27 CASSLYTGGYEQYF TGTGCCAGCAGTTTATACACAGGGGGATACGAGCAGTACTTC
. . TRBJ1-3 TRBV19 CASSPQSFSGNTIYF TGTGCCAGTAGTCCACAGAGTTTCTCTGGAAACACCATATATTTT
TRBD1 few TRBJ2-5 TRBV6-1 CASGGTGLTETQYF TGTGCCAGCGGGGGGACAGGTTTAACGGAGACCCAGTACTTC
. once TRBJ2-5 TRBV19 CASSIGGTLQETQYF TGTGCCAGTAGTATCGGGGGTACCCTCCAAGAGACCCAGTACTTC
TRBD1 few TRBJ1-2 TRBV4-1 CASSRGTGGYGYTF TGCGCCAGCAGCCGAGGGACAGGGGGCTATGGCTACACCTTC
. . TRBJ1-1 TRBV4-3 CASSHIEGYGGTEAFF TGCGCCAGCAGCCATATAGAGGGCTACGGAGGTACTGAAGCTTTCTTT
TRBD2 . TRBJ2-1 TRBV27 CASSLAGGGVGTNVREQFF TGTGCCAGCAGTTTAGCGGGGGGGGGAGTCGGGACAAATGTCCGTGAGCAGTTCTTC
. . TRBJ2-7 TRBV6-1 CASSVQGTYEQYF TGTGCCAGCAGCGTACAGGGGACTTACGAGCAGTACTTC
TRBD1 . TRBJ2-1 TRBV19 CASSRTGPYNEQFF TGTGCCAGTAGTAGGACAGGGCCCTACAATGAGCAGTTCTTC
. once TRBJ1-2 TRBV7-8 CASSLIGTPPNYGYTF TGTGCCAGCAGCTTAATAGGGACACCTCCTAACTATGGCTACACCTTC
. . TRBJ2-2 TRBV7-9 CASGTGTNTGELFF TGTGCCAGCGGTACCGGGACAAACACCGGGGAGCTGTTTTTT
TRBD1 few TRBJ1-4 TRBV5-1 CASSKGQVGEKLFF TGCGCCAGCAGTAAAGGACAGGTCGGCGAAAAACTGTTTTTT
TRBD2 . TRBJ2-1 TRBV11-3 CASSWTSGGVNEQFF TGTGCCAGCAGCTGGACTAGCGGGGGGGTTAATGAGCAGTTCTTC
. . TRBJ1-1 TRBV5-1 CASRLSGSMNTEAFF TGCGCCAGCCGGTTGTCGGGGTCAATGAACACTGAAGCTTTCTTT
TRBD1 . TRBJ2-3 TRBV30 CACGAGGKDTQYF TGTGCCTGTGGGGCAGGGGGCAAAGATACACAGTATTTT
TRBD2 . TRBJ2-2 TRBV5-6 CASSLEAGGAAGELFF TGTGCCAGCAGCCTGGAGGCCGGGGGGGCCGCCGGGGAGCTGTTTTTT
TRBD1 . TRBJ2-1 TRBV5-1 CASSMGQNNEQFF TGCGCCAGCAGCATGGGACAGAACAATGAGCAGTTCTTC
TRBD1 . TRBJ1-1 TRBV5-8 CASSYGTGNTEAFF TGTGCCAGCAGCTACGGGACAGGGAACACTGAAGCTTTCTTT
TRBD2 few TRBJ2-5 TRBV7-8 CASSRPWGGVEKQETQYF TGTGCCAGCAGCCGACCCTGGGGGGGGGTCGAAAAACAAGAGACCCAGTACTTC
TRBD1 . TRBJ1-1 TRBV4-1 CASSQDSGTGGNTEAFF TGCGCCAGCAGCCAAGATTCGGGGACAGGCGGGAACACTGAAGCTTTCTTT
TRBD2 . TRBJ2-5 TRBV5-1 CASSPGLGLGVLQETQYF TGCGCCAGCAGCCCAGGACTAGGTCTAGGGGTACTCCAAGAGACCCAGTACTTC
TRBD1 . TRBJ2-7 TRBV7-8 CASSLGTGGQYF TGTGCCAGCAGCCTAGGGACAGGGGGGCAGTACTTC
TRBD1 . TRBJ2-2 TRBV18 CASSPPGQANTGELFF TGTGCCAGCTCACCTCCGGGACAGGCCAACACCGGGGAGCTGTTTTTT
. . TRBJ1-5 TRBV5-6 CASSFGRVKNQPQHF TGTGCCAGCAGCTTCGGGAGGGTCAAAAATCAGCCCCAGCATTTT
. . TRBJ1-1 TRBV19 CASSIRGSGNTEAFF TGTGCCAGTAGTATCAGAGGATCGGGGAACACTGAAGCTTTCTTT
. . TRBJ1-2 TRBV25-1 CASSPPGQYGYTF TGTGCCAGCAGTCCCCCAGGTCAATATGGCTACACCTTC
TRBD1 few TRBJ1-5 TRBV28 CATLGTVRQPQHF TGTGCCACCCTCGGGACAGTCCGACAGCCCCAGCATTTT
. . TRBJ1-1 TRBV11-2 CASNQLSVLNTEAFF TGTGCCAGCAACCAATTGTCGGTCCTGAACACTGAAGCTTTCTTT
. once TRBJ2-1 TRBV9 CASSASTGDHYNEQFF TGTGCCAGCAGCGCCTCCACAGGAGATCATTACAATGAGCAGTTCTTC
. . TRBJ2-1 TRBV6-4 CASSDSRLAGNNEQFF TGTGCCAGCAGTGACTCGAGGTTGGCGGGGAACAATGAGCAGTTCTTC
. once TRBJ1-1 TRBV7-9 CASSLAPAHSVPPNFF TGTGCCAGCAGCTTAGCGCCAGCGCATTCAGTTCCCCCTAATTTCTTT
. . TRBJ1-1 TRBV16 CASRMWGGSEAFF TGTGCCAGCAGGATGTGGGGGGGTAGTGAAGCTTTCTTT
TRBD1 . TRBJ1-2 TRBV5-1 CASSLGTGMGGYTF TGCGCCAGCAGCTTGGGGACAGGGATGGGCGGCTACACCTTC
. . TRBJ1-1 TRBV5-1 CASSLVSGMNTEAFF TGCGCCAGCAGCTTGGTTTCCGGGATGAACACTGAAGCTTTCTTT
. . TRBJ2-4 TRBV7-2 CASSPATGGKNIQYF TGTGCCAGCAGCCCGGCGACAGGAGGCAAAAACATTCAGTACTTC
TRBD1 few TRBJ1-5 TRBV7-9 CASSQGQAQPQHF TGTGCCAGCAGCCAGGGACAGGCCCAGCCCCAGCATTTT
. . TRBJ1-2 TRBV6-5 CASSGSRGNGYTF TGTGCCAGCAGTGGGAGCAGGGGAAATGGCTACACCTTC
. . TRBJ2-2 TRBV10-2 CASSASRNTGELFF TGCGCCAGCAGTGCGTCCAGGAACACCGGGGAGCTGTTTTTT
. once TRBJ1-6 TRBV7-8 CASRRGNNSPLHF TGTGCCAGCAGAAGGGGTAATAATTCACCCCTCCACTTT
. . TRBJ2-6 TRBV2 CASSRYTGANVLTF TGTGCCAGCAGCAGGTATACTGGGGCCAACGTCCTGACTTTC
. once TRBJ1-5 TRBV6-5 CASSYSVLRPQHF TGTGCCAGCAGTTACTCGGTACTACGACCCCAGCATTTT
. few TRBJ1-1 TRBV6-6 CASKGIRGGVTEAFF TGTGCCAGCAAAGGGATAAGGGGAGGGGTGACTGAAGCTTTCTTT
. . TRBJ1-2 TRBV6-1 CASSDRGRGGYTF TGTGCCAGCAGTGATCGGGGAAGAGGCGGCTACACCTTC
. . TRBJ1-1 TRBV20-1 CSLYRNTEAFF TGCAGCCTTTATAGGAACACTGAAGCTTTCTTT
. . TRBJ2-1 TRBV6-1 CASSEDSGEAEQFF TGTGCCAGCAGTGAAGATTCCGGGGAAGCTGAGCAGTTCTTC
. . TRBJ2-1 TRBV5-1 CASSLQVVDEQFF TGCGCCAGCAGCTTACAGGTGGTGGATGAGCAGTTCTTC